A selection of T cell receptor beta chains follows, all from one sample in a study of T cell repertoires in cytomegalovirus infection. TCRdb independently ran MiXCR on the reads; one entry per CDR3 protein. This sample has around 430,000 distinct CDR3 sequences, with about 42% found just once. No antigen has been identified for these receptors. Sequencing used cultured PBMCs, obtained from culture after CMV antigen stimulation. The receptor source for this set is a human donor in good health (CMV status not recorded). Some clones in this sample may be carry-over from other donors' samples. CDR3s include the opening cysteine and the closing phenylalanine or tryptophan. A D gene is named only where the DNA matches it firmly. Expanded clones get a size class; other rows say once, few or many, or leave the size out.

v_gene	j_gene	d_gene	abundance	CDR3nt	CDR3aa
TRBV7-2	TRBJ1-5	NA	NA	TGTGCCAGCAGCTTAACGAAGGGTCAGCCCCAGCATTTT	CASSLTKGQPQHF
TRBV19	TRBJ1-1	NA	NA	TGTGCCAGTAGTATAGCTCCGCTAATGAACACTGAAGCTTTCTTT	CASSIAPLMNTEAFF
TRBV4-2	TRBJ1-1	NA	NA	TGTGCCAGCAGCCAAGGGGGCCAGGTAGGGAGGCGATCTTTCTTT	CASSQGGQVGRRSFF
TRBV7-6	TRBJ1-2	NA	NA	TGTGCCAGCAGCTTAGGTGGCCAGCCTAACTATGGCTACACCTTC	CASSLGGQPNYGYTF
TRBV2	TRBJ2-1	TRBD2	few	TGTGCCAGCAGAGCGGGGTACAATGAGCAGTTCTTC	CASRAGYNEQFF
TRBV10-3	TRBJ2-5	NA	NA	TGTGCCATCAGTGAGACGATAGGCTCTGTGGAGACCCAGTACTTC	CAISETIGSVETQYF
TRBV4-1	TRBJ2-1	TRBD2	NA	TGCGCCAGCAGCCATTGGAGAACTAGCGGGGGGGCTTACAATGAGCAGTTCTTC	CASSHWRTSGGAYNEQFF
TRBV20-1	TRBJ2-5	NA	few	TGCAGTGCTAGAGTAGATCTGACCCAGTACTTC	CSARVDLTQYF
TRBV5-4	TRBJ1-5	NA	NA	TGTGCCAGCAGCTTACAGCCTAGCAATCAGCCCCAGCATTTT	CASSLQPSNQPQHF
TRBV7-2	TRBJ1-2	NA	NA	TGTGCCAGCAGCTTAGGCCAGGGACGCTATGGCTACACCTTC	CASSLGQGRYGYTF
TRBV7-2	TRBJ2-1	NA	many	TGTGCCAGCAGCTTAGTCGGCGGCAATGAGCAGTTCTTC	CASSLVGGNEQFF
TRBV6-5	TRBJ1-4	TRBD1	NA	TGTGCCTCTTCGCCCCCAATCCCGGGACAGGGCAAGGCTTTGAGGGATGAAAAACTGTTTTTT	CASSPPIPGQGKALRDEKLFF
TRBV6-5	TRBJ2-5	NA	NA	TGTGCCAGCAGTTACGCGATAGGGGGGAACCAAGAGACCCAGTACTTC	CASSYAIGGNQETQYF
TRBV2	TRBJ2-1	TRBD2	NA	TGTGCCAGCAGTGTCCTAGCGGGGGGGCCCAGTGAGCAGTTCTTC	CASSVLAGGPSEQFF
TRBV5-3	TRBJ2-7	TRBD1	NA	TGTGCCAGCAGATCGTTTTCCGACAGGGTCTACGAGCAGTACTTC	CASRSFSDRVYEQYF
TRBV7-2	TRBJ2-5	TRBD2	few	TGTGCCAGCAGCTTAGCGCGTGCGGGAGGGCCAGAGACCCAGTACTTC	CASSLARAGGPETQYF
TRBV20-1	TRBJ2-5	NA	NA	TGCAGTGCTAGGAAGGGGACCGAAGAGACCCAGTACTTC	CSARKGTEETQYF
TRBV12-3/TRBV12-4	TRBJ1-2	NA	few	TGTGCCAGCAGTTTCGGGGTGTGGGGTGGCTACACCTTC	CASSFGVWGGYTF
TRBV20-1	TRBJ2-7	NA	few	TGCAGTGCTGGCTCCCCTAGCGGAGGGGGGTACGAGCAGTACTTC	CSAGSPSGGGYEQYF
TRBV27	TRBJ1-4	TRBD1	NA	TGTGCCAGCAGTTCCCGGACAGGCGGAGGTGAAAAACTGTTTTTT	CASSSRTGGGEKLFF
TRBV4-2	TRBJ1-2	NA	many	TGTGCCAGCAGCCAAGGCCAGGCAGGCCGGGAGGGCTACACCTTC	CASSQGQAGREGYTF
TRBV7-2	TRBJ2-7	TRBD2	NA	TGTGCCAGCAGCTATAGCGGGGGGGGCGCCTACGAGCAGTACTTC	CASSYSGGGAYEQYF
TRBV18	TRBJ1-5	NA	NA	TGTGCCAGCTCATACATCCCGGGACTCCCTGCGGGTCAGCCCCAGCATTTT	CASSYIPGLPAGQPQHF
TRBV27	TRBJ2-1	TRBD1	NA	TGTGCCAGTATCCAGGGACAGGCTTTTGGTGAGCAGTTCTTC	CASIQGQAFGEQFF
TRBV5-1	TRBJ1-6	TRBD1	NA	TGCGCCAGCAGCTTGACAGGGGGCTCACCCCTCCACTTT	CASSLTGGSPLHF
TRBV12-3/TRBV12-4	TRBJ2-1	NA	NA	TGTGCCAGCAGTCCTCTCGGGTCCAGGGACAATGAGCAGTTCTTC	CASSPLGSRDNEQFF
TRBV6-5	TRBJ2-1	NA	few	TGTGCCAGCAGTTACTCATGGGCGGGAGAGCAGTTCTTC	CASSYSWAGEQFF
TRBV7-2	TRBJ2-3	NA	NA	TGTGCCAGCAGCTTAGGCCCATCAGATACGCAGTATTTT	CASSLGPSDTQYF
TRBV7-2	TRBJ2-5	TRBD2	NA	TGTGCCAGCAGCCGACTAGCGGCACGGGAGACCCAGTACTTC	CASSRLAARETQYF
TRBV20-1	TRBJ2-2	TRBD2	once	TGCAGTGCTAGAGCGTTAGCGGGAGGCTCGAACGGGGAGCTGTTTTTT	CSARALAGGSNGELFF
TRBV6-8	TRBJ2-1	TRBD1	once	TGTGCCAGCAGTCGACCCGGGGGACAGGCAACCTACAATGAGCAGTTCTTC	CASSRPGGQATYNEQFF
TRBV28	TRBJ1-1	NA	NA	TGTGCCAGCAGCCGGCCGGGACAAAACACTGAAGCTTTCTTT	CASSRPGQNTEAFF
TRBV7-2	TRBJ2-5	TRBD1	NA	TGTGCCAGCGGGACGACAGGGAAAGAGACCCAGTACTTC	CASGTTGKETQYF
TRBV20-1	TRBJ2-3	NA	NA	TGCAGTGCTAGAGTAAGGGGCACAGATACGCAGTATTTT	CSARVRGTDTQYF
TRBV20-1	TRBJ2-1	NA	NA	TGCAGTGCTAGACTCTTCCTGAGGTGCAATGAGCAGTTCTTC	CSARLFLRCNEQFF
TRBV12-3/TRBV12-4	TRBJ2-1	TRBD2	few	TGTGCCAGCAGGGCGGGGGGGGCTGCCCGGACGCAGTTCTTC	CASRAGGAARTQFF